These 19 T cell receptor beta chains share one sample of origin, sequenced in a study. Each CDR3 protein gets one entry after TCRdb re-called the 5' RACE reads with MiXCR. Here the sample spans roughly 30,000 distinct CDR3 sequences, roughly 30% being singletons. The sorted Tregs were CD4+CD25+CD127-/low cells. Material for sequencing was tumor-infiltrating Tregs sorted from the breast tumor. All receptors come from a female donor with breast cancer.

In the case of this clonotype: A junction end diverges from the germline sequence, so it may reflect a read error. The V call is TRBV25-1, the J call TRBJ1-6; possible D gene TRBD1, 5 bases. This CDR3 contains 14 residues. Germline V gene data show CDR1 as MGHDK and CDR2 as SYGVNS. CDR3 in DNA: TGTGCCAGCTCGGGACTGCCCTATAATCCACCCCTCCACTTT. This encodes CASSGLPYNPPLHF.

This clonotype was seen more than once but under ten times. The chain joins TRBV7-8 to TRBJ2-5; no firm D call. Germline V CDR1 and CDR2: SGHVS, FQNEAQ. The CDR3 is 13 residues long. Deletions cut 5 bases from V and 4 bases from J, with 11 bases between. The CDR3 DNA follows: TGTGCCAGCAGCGTAGGTGAGGCAGAGACCCAGTACTTC. It is translated as CASSVGEAETQYF. Full variable domain (missing parts from reference TRBV7-8 and TRBJ2-5): GAGVSQSPRYKVAKRGQDVALRCDPISGHVSLFWYQQALGQGPEFLTYFQNEAQLDKSGLPSDRFFAERPEGSVSTLKIQRTQQEDSAVYLCASSVGEAETQYFGPGTRLLVL.

This chain connects TRBV25-1 to TRBJ1-5; 8 bases map to TRBD1. From germline, CDR1 is MGHDK and CDR2 SYGVNS. Trimming at V came to 0 bases and at J to 5 bases, leaving 9 bases not matched to a gene. The CDR3 is 17 amino acids. The CDR3 DNA sequence: TGTGCCAGCAGTGAATATATTCCCGGGACAGGAGATCAGCCCCAGCATTTT. It specifies CASSEYIPGTGDQPQHF.

Many counts were recorded for this clonotype. In DNA, the CDR3 is TGTGCCAGCAGTTTCCAGGGGGTGAACACTGAAGCTTTCTTT. Its translation: CASSFQGVNTEAFF. The chain has TRBV27 and TRBJ1-1; 7 bases line up with TRBD1. Looked up from germline, CDR1 is MNHEY and CDR2 is SMNVEV (reference sequence). J lost 0 bases, V lost 3 bases, and 1 base had no gene match. This CDR3 contains 14 residues.

This clonotype was seen at least ten times. The chain carries TRBV15 and TRBJ2-2; TRBD2 matches at 7 bases. J gave up 1 base and V 3 bases, and 8 bases lay outside the gene matches. CDR3 length equals 17 residues. Germline V gene data show CDR1 as LNHNV and CDR2 as YYDKDF (reference sequence). CDR3 DNA sequence: TGTGCCACCAGCAGGCTCCAACTAGCGCGGAACACCGGGGAGCTGTTTTTT. Translation gives CATSRLQLARNTGELFF.

CDR3 protein: CASSDAASVSYEQYF. Written as DNA, the CDR3 is TGTGCCAGCAGTGATGCCGCTAGCGTGTCCTACGAGCAGTACTTC. The chain is built from TRBV6-1 and TRBJ2-7; the D gene is possibly TRBD2 (6 bases). V was shortened by 3 bases and J by 1 base, with 13 bases between the two germline ends. The CDR3 has 15 residues. Germline lookup yields CDR1 MNHNS and CDR2 SASEGT.

The rearrangement joins TRBV9 to TRBJ1-6; D uncertain. CDR1 SGDLS and CDR2 YYNGEE come from the germline V gene. V shed 3 bases and J shed 5 bases, with 12 bases lying between them. The CDR3 is 15 amino acids. CDR3 DNA sequence: TGTGCCAGCAGCGATGGGCATAGCGATAATTCACCCCTCCACTTT. Protein: CASSDGHSDNSPLHF.

The genes are TRBV7-9 and TRBJ2-3; D ambiguous. In germline, CDR1 is SEHNR, CDR2 FQNEAQ (reference sequence). The V gene lost 8 bases and the J gene lost 1 base, with 4 bases spanning the gap. This CDR3 has 11 residues. The CDR3 region has the DNA TGTGCCAGCGGCTGCACAGATACGCAGTATTTT. Encoded protein: CASGCTDTQYF.

V and J are TRBV4-2 and TRBJ2-2; D might be TRBD2 (6 bases). The CDR3 sequence is 15 residues long. The germline V gene encodes CDR1 LGHNA and CDR2 YNFKEQ. The V end lost 0 bases, the J end lost 6 bases, and 11 bases lay between the germline ends. In nucleotides, the CDR3 is TGTGCCAGCAGCCAAGATCGAGAGCGGGCCGGGGAGCTGTTTTTT. Residues: CASSQDRERAGELFF.

A remark on this clonotype: Compared with germline, one end of the junction differs, possibly owing to a read error. V is TRBV20-1 and J is TRBJ2-7; TRBD2 agrees at 9 bases. The CDR3 covers 13 residues. CDR1 is DFQATT and CDR2 is SNEGSKA in the germline V gene (reference sequence). CDR3 sequence: CSATGTSSCEQYF. DNA for the CDR3: TGCAGTGCTACCGGGACTAGCTCCTGCGAGCAGTACTTC.

About this clonotype: Sequence at one end of the junction differs from germline and may be a read error. The J gene is TRBJ2-4, the V gene TRBV5-4; 9 positions agree with TRBD1. Germline V lookup: CDR1 SGHNT, CDR2 YYREEE (reference sequence). There are 15 residues in the CDR3. CDR3: CASSSMDRGENIRYF. CDR3 in DNA: TGTGCCAGCAGCTCGATGGACAGGGGTGAAAACATTCGGTACTTC.

This clonotype was recorded at least ten times. The chain has TRBV6-1 and TRBJ2-7; tentatively, D is TRBD1 (7 bases). The CDR3 sequence is 15 residues long. The V and J ends lost 4 bases and 4 bases respectively, with 17 bases between them. The germline V gene encodes CDR1 MNHNS and CDR2 SASEGT. This chain's CDR3 is CASSAAAGGRYEQYF. In DNA form, the CDR3 reads TGTGCCAGCAGTGCGGCGGCAGGGGGGAGATACGAGCAGTACTTC.

Of note for this clonotype: The junction does not match germline at one end; this may be a read error. The rearrangement uses TRBV29-1 and TRBJ1-4, with D perhaps matching TRBD1 (6 bases). CDR1 and CDR2 (germline): SQVTM, ANQGSEA. The CDR3 is 14 residues long. CDR3 amino acids: CGVEEWGRGEKLFF. In DNA, the CDR3 is TGCGGCGTTGAAGAGTGGGGGCGGGGTGAAAAACTGTTTTTT.

This sequence joins TRBV30 and TRBJ2-1; 10 bases line up with TRBD2. V gave up 2 bases and J gave up 8 bases; unmatched junction bases: 6. Germline CDR1 is GTSNPN and CDR2 is SVGIG (reference sequence). This CDR3 comprises 14 residues. The CDR3 is CAWSRLAGADEQFF. The DNA of the CDR3 is TGTGCCTGGAGTAGGCTAGCGGGAGCCGATGAGCAGTTCTTC.

This clonotype is a singleton in its sample. Being one base from a much bigger clone, this may be a read error. The J gene is TRBJ2-7, the V gene TRBV20-1; 12 nucleotides match TRBD2. The J segment lost 7 bases and the V segment lost 4 bases, leaving 11 bases of the junction unmatched. The CDR3 runs 15 residues. Germline V lookup: CDR1 DFQATT, CDR2 SNEGSKA (reference sequence). Written as DNA, the CDR3 is TGCAGTGCTAAACCCCCTAGCGGGAGGGCCTTGGAGCAGTACTTC. It translates to CSAKPPSGRALEQYF.

This clonotype was seen many times. V and J are TRBV3-1 and TRBJ2-1; TRBD2 matches 9 bases. Trimming took 5 bases from V and 3 from J; bases not matched to a gene: 8. Germline V gene data show CDR1 as LGHDT and CDR2 as YNNKEL (reference sequence). This CDR3 has 16 residues. The CDR3 loop reads CASSDTTSGFYNEQFF. CDR3 nucleotide sequence: TGTGCCAGCAGCGACACTACTAGCGGGTTCTACAATGAGCAGTTCTTC.

In its sample, this clonotype was seen a few times. The chain combines TRBV2 with TRBJ1-2; no definite D call. Per germline, CDR1 SNHLY and CDR2 FYNNEI. The CDR3 is 15 residues long. V was cut by 6 bases and J by 6 bases, with 20 bases left in between. The DNA for the CDR3 is TGTGCCAGCAGCTCCCTACAGAGTTCTCGGGATGGCTACACCTTC. Amino acid sequence: CASSSLQSSRDGYTF.

Comments on this clonotype: A read error may be the cause here, since a much bigger clone is one base away. This chain uses TRBV2 with TRBJ2-7; tentatively, D is TRBD1 (6 bases). CDR1 and CDR2 (germline): SNHLY, FYNNEI. The CDR3 has 15 residues. In nucleotides, the CDR3 is TGTGCCAGCAGTGAGGGACAACTTCTCTCCTACCAGCAGTACTTC. It encodes CASSEGQLLSYQQYF.

This clonotype appeared a few times. The chain joins TRBV15 to TRBJ2-7, with D unclear. The CDR3 runs to 15 residues. Trimming left V 0 bases short and J 3 bases short, with 12 bases between. Germline CDR1 reads LNHNV; CDR2 reads YYDKDF (reference sequence). CDR3 loop: CATSREVAAVYEQYF. Written as DNA, the CDR3 is TGTGCCACCAGCAGAGAAGTCGCGGCAGTCTACGAGCAGTACTTC.